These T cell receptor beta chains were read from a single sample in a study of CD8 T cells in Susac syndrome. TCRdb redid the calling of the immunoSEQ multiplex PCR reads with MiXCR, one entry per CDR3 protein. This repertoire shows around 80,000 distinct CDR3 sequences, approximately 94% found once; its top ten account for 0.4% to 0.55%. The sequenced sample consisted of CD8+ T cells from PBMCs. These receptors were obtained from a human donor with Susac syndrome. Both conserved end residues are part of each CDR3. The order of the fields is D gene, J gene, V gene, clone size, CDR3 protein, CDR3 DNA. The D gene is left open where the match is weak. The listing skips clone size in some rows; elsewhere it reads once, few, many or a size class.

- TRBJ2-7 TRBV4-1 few CASSQGRGLTYEQYF TGCGCCAGCAGCCAAGGTCGGGGACTCACCTACGAGCAGTACTTC
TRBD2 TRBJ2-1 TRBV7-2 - CASSLTSGNANEQFF TGTGCCAGCAGCCTGACTAGCGGGAACGCTAATGAGCAGTTCTTC
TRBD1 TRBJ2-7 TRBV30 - CAWSGPTGEQYF TGTGCCTGGAGTGGCCCGACAGGGGAGCAGTACTTC
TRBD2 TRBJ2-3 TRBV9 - CALQQRSGGTDTQYF TGTGCGCTCCAGCAGCGTAGCGGGGGCACAGATACGCAGTATTTT
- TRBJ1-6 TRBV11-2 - CASSFGIGNSPLHF TGTGCCAGCAGCTTCGGAATCGGAAATTCACCCCTCCACTTT
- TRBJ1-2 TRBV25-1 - CASSEWGGYTF TGTGCCAGCAGTGAATGGGGTGGCTACACCTTC
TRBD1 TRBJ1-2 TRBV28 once CASRNTGGYHGYTF TGTGCCAGCAGGAACACAGGGGGCTATCATGGCTACACCTTC
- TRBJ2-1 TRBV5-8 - CASSSVTGAHEQFF TGTGCCAGCAGCTCTGTTACAGGTGCCCATGAGCAGTTCTTC
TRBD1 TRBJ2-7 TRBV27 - CASSSGQVTVYEQYF TGTGCCAGCAGTTCGGGACAGGTTACGGTATACGAGCAGTACTTC
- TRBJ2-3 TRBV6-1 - CASSELAWADTQYF TGTGCCAGCAGTGAACTAGCTTGGGCAGATACGCAGTATTTT
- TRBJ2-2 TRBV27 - CASSTRGGQGETGELFF TGTGCCAGCAGTACCCGGGGGGGACAGGGAGAAACCGGGGAGCTGTTTTTT
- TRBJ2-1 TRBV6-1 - CATKRDMSSYNEQFF TGTGCCACCAAAAGGGACATGAGCTCCTACAATGAGCAGTTCTTC
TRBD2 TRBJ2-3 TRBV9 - CASSGTSGGPGPTDTQYF TGTGCCAGCAGCGGGACTAGCGGGGGGCCGGGTCCCACAGATACGCAGTATTTT
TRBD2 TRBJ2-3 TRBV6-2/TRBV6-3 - CASSYSSGEPHDTQYF TGTGCCAGCAGTTACTCTAGCGGGGAGCCCCACGATACGCAGTATTTT
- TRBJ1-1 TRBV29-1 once CSVVGQGDMNTEAFF TGCAGCGTTGTCGGGCAGGGTGACATGAACACTGAAGCTTTCTTT
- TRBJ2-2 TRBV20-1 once CSARGADTGELFF TGCAGTGCTAGGGGCGCCGACACCGGGGAGCTGTTTTTT
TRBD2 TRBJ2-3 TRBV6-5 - CASSSPSGGDRGTSTDTQYF TGTGCCAGCAGTTCTCCTAGCGGGGGGGATAGGGGGACAAGCACAGATACGCAGTATTTT
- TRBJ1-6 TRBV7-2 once CASSSPPGVYPLHF TGTGCCAGCAGCTCACCACCAGGGGTATACCCCCTCCACTTT
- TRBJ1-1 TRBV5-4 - CASSPSGSRGWEDTEAFF TGTGCCAGCAGCCCATCAGGGTCTAGAGGGTGGGAGGACACTGAAGCTTTCTTT
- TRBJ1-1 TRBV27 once CASSQGYNLEAFF TGTGCCAGCTCTCAGGGGTATAACCTTGAAGCTTTCTTT
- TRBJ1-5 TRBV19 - CASRDGNKPQHF TGTGCCAGTAGGGACGGCAATAAGCCCCAGCATTTT
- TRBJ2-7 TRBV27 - CASSFWPGSEQYF TGTGCCAGCAGTTTTTGGCCAGGGTCCGAGCAGTACTTC
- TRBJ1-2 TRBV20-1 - CSATRGSNYGYTF TGCAGTGCCACCCGGGGTTCTAACTATGGCTACACCTTC
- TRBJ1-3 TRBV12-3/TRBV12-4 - CASSLILRSRSGNTIYF TGTGCCAGCAGTTTGATTCTCAGGTCCCGCTCTGGAAACACCATATATTTT
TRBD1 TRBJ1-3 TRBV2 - CASRIKQTGVNSRLYF TGTGCCAGCAGGATCAAACAGACAGGGGTAAACTCTCGACTATATTTT
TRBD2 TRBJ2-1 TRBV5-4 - CASSPVGGGPNEQFF TGTGCCAGCAGCCCCGTGGGCGGGGGTCCCAATGAGCAGTTCTTC
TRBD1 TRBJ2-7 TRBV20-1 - CSARGQKFLTTSYEQYF TGCAGTGCTAGGGGACAGAAGTTCCTTACTACTTCCTACGAGCAGTACTTC
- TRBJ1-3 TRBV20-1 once CSARDLRSTSGNTIYF TGCAGTGCTAGAGATCTGAGGTCTACCTCTGGAAACACCATATATTTT
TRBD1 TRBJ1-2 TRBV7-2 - CASSLLDREWNGYTF TGTGCCAGCAGCTTACTGGACAGGGAGTGGAATGGCTACACCTTC
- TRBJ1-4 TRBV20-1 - CSAREQYLGRLTTNEKLFF TGCAGTGCTAGAGAACAGTATTTGGGCCGCCTTACAACTAATGAAAAACTGTTTTTT
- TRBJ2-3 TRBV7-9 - CASSSDVAYTDTQYF TGTGCCAGCAGCTCCGATGTCGCCTACACAGATACGCAGTATTTT
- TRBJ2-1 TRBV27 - CASSLSGTQNYNEQFF TGTGCCAGCAGTTTATCCGGGACACAAAACTACAATGAGCAGTTCTTC
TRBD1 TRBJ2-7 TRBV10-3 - CAINGQGQTYEQYF TGTGCCATCAACGGACAGGGGCAAACCTACGAGCAGTACTTC
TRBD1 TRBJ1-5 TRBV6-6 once CASLTGGNQPQHF TGTGCCAGCCTGACAGGGGGGAATCAGCCCCAGCATTTT
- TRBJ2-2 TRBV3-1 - CASSHRLGGNTGELFF TGTGCCAGCAGCCACAGACTCGGGGGTAACACCGGGGAGCTGTTTTTT
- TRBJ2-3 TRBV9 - CASSASSTDTQYF TGTGCCAGCAGCGCTAGTAGCACAGATACGCAGTATTTT
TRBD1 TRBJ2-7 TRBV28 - CASAHGPGQGYEQYF TGTGCCAGCGCACACGGACCGGGACAGGGCTACGAGCAGTACTTC
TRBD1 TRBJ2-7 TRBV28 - CASRSSGTGGFHEQYF TGTGCCAGCAGATCCTCCGGGACAGGGGGCTTCCACGAGCAGTACTTC
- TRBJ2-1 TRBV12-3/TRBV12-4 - CASSSTGSSYNEQFF TGTGCCAGCAGTTCCACAGGGAGCTCCTACAATGAGCAGTTCTTC
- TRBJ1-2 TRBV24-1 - CATSDHGLRYGYTF TGTGCCACCAGTGATCATGGCCTCCGGTATGGCTACACCTTC
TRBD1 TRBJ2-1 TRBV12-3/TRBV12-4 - CASSSGQGADYEQFF TGTGCCAGCAGCTCGGGACAGGGGGCCGATTATGAGCAGTTCTTC
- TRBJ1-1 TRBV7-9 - CASSLTDGSSSEAFF TGTGCCAGCAGCTTAACCGACGGGTCCTCGTCTGAAGCTTTCTTT
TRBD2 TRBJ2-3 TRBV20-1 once CSASRLAGGSDTQYF TGCAGTGCTAGTCGACTAGCGGGGGGTTCAGATACGCAGTATTTT
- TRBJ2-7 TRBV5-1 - CASSLTGTYEQYF TGCGCCAGCAGCTTGACCGGAACCTACGAGCAGTACTTC
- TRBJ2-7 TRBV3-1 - CASSQEGSYEQYF TGTGCCAGCAGCCAAGAAGGCTCCTACGAGCAGTACTTC